A selection of T cell receptor beta chains follows, all from one sample in a study of T cell responses to AZD1222 COVID-19 vaccine. The method was immunoSEQ multiplex PCR; TCRdb's version includes in-frame clones alone and lacks a portion of them. The sample shows over 110,000 clones, roughly 90% of them seen only once. The sample here was peripheral blood, taken on day 0 of AZD1222 vaccination. The receptors were sampled from an adult in good health. CDR3s include the opening cysteine and the closing phenylalanine or tryptophan. A D gene is named only where the DNA matches it firmly. Only some rows state a clone size, as once, few, many or a class for expanded clones.

CDR3 protein	CDR3 DNA	clone size	D gene	J gene	V gene
CASSIRGFNEKLFF	TGTGCCAGTAGTATTCGGGGATTTAATGAAAAACTGTTTTTT	.	.	TRBJ1-4	TRBV19
CASSFTPGNTIYF	TGTGCCAGCAGTTTCACACCTGGAAACACCATATATTTT	.	.	TRBJ1-3	TRBV6-5
CASSSGIAGRQRETQYF	TGTGCCAGCAGCTCGGGGATAGCGGGACGTCAACGGGAGACCCAGTACTTC	.	TRBD2	TRBJ2-5	TRBV7-2
CASSEYRTGSYTGELFF	TGTGCCAGCAGTGAATATCGCACAGGGTCGTACACCGGGGAGCTGTTTTTT	.	.	TRBJ2-2	TRBV28
CASTPPGGEDTQYF	TGTGCCAGTACCCCCCCCGGGGGCGAAGATACGCAGTATTTT	once	.	TRBJ2-3	TRBV19
CASSYSAGSYEQYF	TGTGCCAGCAGTTACTCGGCCGGGTCCTACGAGCAGTACTTC	.	.	TRBJ2-7	TRBV6-5
CATSPSCGRGADNSPLHF	TGCGCCACCTCTCCCAGTTGTGGCCGGGGCGCAGATAATTCACCCCTCCACTTT	few	.	TRBJ1-6	TRBV10-1
CASTQRGLQGLNTEAFF	TGTGCCAGCACCCAGCGGGGTTTACAGGGGCTGAACACTGAAGCTTTCTTT	.	TRBD1	TRBJ1-1	TRBV27
CASSVGGSGDGYTF	TGTGCCAGCAGCGTGGGAGGAAGTGGCGATGGCTACACCTTC	.	.	TRBJ1-2	TRBV9
CASSTDTVNYGYTF	TGTGCCAGTAGTACCGACACAGTTAACTATGGCTACACCTTC	.	.	TRBJ1-2	TRBV19
CASSSPSGRGGYEQYF	TGTGCCAGCAGCTCCCCTAGCGGGAGAGGGGGATACGAGCAGTACTTC	.	TRBD2	TRBJ2-7	TRBV11-2
CASSQDNWTGDEQYF	TGTGCCAGCAGCCAAGATAATTGGACAGGGGACGAGCAGTACTTC	.	TRBD1	TRBJ2-7	TRBV14
CASSDRDNSPLHF	TGTGCCAGCAGTGACAGGGATAATTCACCCCTCCACTTT	few	TRBD1	TRBJ1-6	TRBV6-2/TRBV6-3
CASSGPQARDGYTF	TGTGCCAGCAGTGGACCACAGGCCCGCGATGGCTACACCTTC	once	.	TRBJ1-2	TRBV27
CASYSRQGKNSPLHF	TGTGCCAGCTACTCCCGACAGGGTAAAAATTCACCCCTCCACTTT	few	TRBD1	TRBJ1-6	TRBV28
CASSPWTGGAYEQYF	TGTGCCAGCAGTCCATGGACAGGGGGCGCGTACGAGCAGTACTTC	.	TRBD1	TRBJ2-7	TRBV28
CASSASGRIDEQFF	TGTGCCAGCTCGGCTAGCGGCCGGATTGATGAGCAGTTCTTC	.	TRBD2	TRBJ2-1	TRBV18
CASSPSRGFWKNTEAFF	TGTGCCAGCAGCCCGTCTAGGGGGTTTTGGAAAAACACTGAAGCTTTCTTT	.	.	TRBJ1-1	TRBV7-2
CASGFGGYSNQPQHF	TGTGCCAGCGGATTTGGGGGTTATAGCAATCAGCCCCAGCATTTT	.	.	TRBJ1-5	TRBV28
CASSLGDSPYNEQFF	TGTGCCAGCAGTTTAGGGGACTCCCCCTACAATGAGCAGTTCTTC	.	.	TRBJ2-1	TRBV28
CASSYGWQGGEQYF	TGTGCCAGCAGTTACGGGTGGCAGGGGGGCGAGCAGTACTTC	.	.	TRBJ2-7	TRBV6-5
CASSPLTTGGVKKDVEQYF	TGTGCCAGCTCACCCCTAACGACAGGGGGCGTTAAAAAAGACGTCGAGCAGTACTTC	.	TRBD1	TRBJ2-7	TRBV18
CASSLGTATNEKLFF	TGCGCCAGCAGCTTGGGCACTGCAACTAATGAAAAACTGTTTTTT	medium-sized	.	TRBJ1-4	TRBV5-1
CSVASMGMRVFNTEAFF	TGCAGCGTGGCCAGCATGGGGATGAGAGTTTTTAACACTGAAGCTTTCTTT	once	.	TRBJ1-1	TRBV29-1
CASSFQSGTVYGYTF	TGTGCCAGCAGTTTCCAAAGCGGAACGGTCTATGGCTACACCTTC	.	.	TRBJ1-2	TRBV27
CASQRDLLNTEAFF	TGCGCCAGCCAAAGGGACCTTTTGAACACTGAAGCTTTCTTT	.	.	TRBJ1-1	TRBV5-1
CASSLAGAYEQFF	TGTGCCAGCAGTTTAGCGGGGGCCTATGAGCAGTTCTTC	.	.	TRBJ2-1	TRBV12-3/TRBV12-4
CAISGTSGLQNNEQFF	TGTGCCATCAGTGGGACCTCCGGGCTCCAAAATAATGAGCAGTTCTTC	.	.	TRBJ2-1	TRBV10-3
CASSIWGSNQPQHF	TGTGCCAGTTCGATCTGGGGAAGCAATCAGCCCCAGCATTTT	.	.	TRBJ1-5	TRBV19
CATALQGGVKTQYF	TGTGCCACCGCACTACAGGGAGGAGTCAAGACCCAGTACTTC	.	.	TRBJ2-5	TRBV28
CASSQEGSSYEQYF	TGCGCCAGCAGCCAAGAGGGGAGCTCCTACGAGCAGTACTTC	.	.	TRBJ2-7	TRBV4-3
CASSPPTGAGAKNIQYF	TGTGCCAGCAGTCCTCCTACTGGGGCGGGAGCCAAAAACATTCAGTACTTC	.	.	TRBJ2-4	TRBV27
CASSYVSGYEQYF	TGCGCCAGCAGCTATGTCTCGGGCTACGAGCAGTACTTC	.	.	TRBJ2-7	TRBV4-1
CASRRLAGGVFGSNEQFF	TGTGCCAGCAGACGCCTAGCGGGAGGTGTTTTTGGTAGCAATGAGCAGTTCTTC	.	TRBD2	TRBJ2-1	TRBV28
CASSQPHQDRKGYTF	TGTGCCAGCAGCCAACCCCACCAGGACAGGAAGGGCTACACCTTC	.	TRBD1	TRBJ1-2	TRBV4-2
CASSLEAIYTF	TGTGCCAGCAGTTTAGAGGCGATTTACACCTTC	once	.	TRBJ1-2	TRBV12-3/TRBV12-4
CASSFGRSRLAKNIQYF	TGTGCCAGCAGCTTTGGTAGATCCCGCTTAGCCAAAAACATTCAGTACTTC	.	.	TRBJ2-4	TRBV7-8
CSVSGQNSNQPQHF	TGCAGCGTATCGGGACAGAATAGCAATCAGCCCCAGCATTTT	.	TRBD1	TRBJ1-5	TRBV29-1
CASSVAEADTQYF	TGTGCCAGCAGCGTAGCTGAGGCAGATACGCAGTATTTT	.	.	TRBJ2-3	TRBV9
CASSQEFSTYEQYF	TGTGCCAGCAGCCAAGAGTTTAGCACCTACGAGCAGTACTTC	.	.	TRBJ2-7	TRBV4-2
CASTDYGGPNEKLFF	TGTGCCAGCACCGACTACGGGGGTCCTAATGAAAAACTGTTTTTT	.	.	TRBJ1-4	TRBV5-8
CASGPPSDGYEQYF	TGTGCCAGCGGACCGCCCTCCGACGGTTACGAGCAGTACTTC	.	.	TRBJ2-7	TRBV6-5
CASRSASGSSDTQYF	TGCGCCAGCAGGAGCGCTAGCGGGAGTTCAGATACGCAGTATTTT	.	TRBD2	TRBJ2-3	TRBV10-2
CASSYAGANTGELFF	TGTGCCAGCAGTTACGCCGGCGCGAACACCGGGGAGCTGTTTTTT	.	.	TRBJ2-2	TRBV6-6
CASSRRNEQFF	TGTGCCAGCAGCCGAAGGAATGAGCAGTTCTTC	.	.	TRBJ2-1	TRBV5-4
CASSQSIIPPTLDHTF	TGCGCCAGCAGTCAATCGATAATCCCCCCGACGCTAGATCACACCTTC	.	.	TRBJ1-2	TRBV23-1
CASSPGTENYGYTF	TGTGCCAGCAGCCCCGGGACAGAAAACTATGGCTACACCTTC	.	TRBD1	TRBJ1-2	TRBV7-8
CASSSLDSYEQYF	TGTGCCAGCAGTTCTCTTGACTCCTACGAGCAGTACTTC	.	.	TRBJ2-7	TRBV6-2/TRBV6-3
CASSDRDENQPQHF	TGTGCCAGCAGTGACAGGGATGAAAATCAGCCCCAGCATTTT	.	TRBD1	TRBJ1-5	TRBV28
CASSQDGLAGDVDEQFF	TGTGCCAGCAGCCAAGACGGACTAGCGGGAGATGTAGATGAGCAGTTCTTC	.	TRBD2	TRBJ2-1	TRBV3-1/TRBV3-2
CASSGIGLAGRTDTQYF	TGTGCCAGTAGTGGTATAGGGCTAGCGGGACGCACAGATACGCAGTATTTT	.	TRBD2	TRBJ2-3	TRBV19
CASSLNPRGGSDSPLHF	TGTGCCAGCAGCTTAAACCCCAGGGGGGGAAGTGATTCACCCCTCCACTTT	.	TRBD1	TRBJ1-6	TRBV7-8
CASSQAPGGVNQPQHF	TGCGCCAGCAGCCAAGCACCAGGAGGGGTCAATCAGCCCCAGCATTTT	.	.	TRBJ1-5	TRBV4-1